This record looks at one T cell receptor beta chain sequence and its context. Its antigen specificity is not known. No clone much larger than this one lies a single base away; base qualities are absent. The sample's time point, from its label and the paper: day 60 (about 2 months) after transplantation. The treatment or condition label for this specimen denotes: allogeneic hematopoietic cell transplantation with graft depleted of TCRalphabeta T cells and CD19 B cells. TCRalphabeta/CD19-depleted allogeneic hematopoietic cell grafts were given to the transplant recipients, all of whom were children. The sample comes from a study of T-cell reconstitution after alpha-beta-depleted transplantation in children (dated by TCRdb to about 2016). About the study as a whole: Using TCR repertoire profiling, the study followed T-cell immune reconstitution in a quantitative way in children after TCRalphabeta/CD19-depleted allogeneic hematopoietic cell transplantation. Overall study results and their limits: In some patients, high TCRbeta diversity at day 60 was attributed to recipient T cells and intrathymic progenitors that had survived conditioning. The frequencies of hyperexpanded clones fell over the following months, and after one year, T-cell counts and TCRbeta diversity were mostly attributed to newly produced T cells. Apparently early alphabetaT-cell count recovery about two months after transplant reportedly relied on only several hundred rapidly expanded clones derived from non-depleted graft cells.

Receptor amplification or capture employed PCR. TCRdb shows the sequencer as Illumina HiSeq 2500. To normalize quantification of the TCRbeta repertoire, the TCR libraries were built with molecular barcoding that relied on unique molecular identifiers. TCRdb ran its own pipeline on the public reads, namely fastp trimming at Q25 and MiXCR clone calling, and kept in-frame beta chains. CDR3 protein duplicates are merged, each entry listing the most common genes and DNA. For this sample there are about 16,000 distinct CDR3 sequences; about 8% appear just once. Of the sample, approximately 34% is held by the ten largest clones. V lost 6 bases and J lost 9 bases; the stretch between them is 18 bases long. The CDR3 covers 14 residues, taking in both the cysteine and the phenylalanine. The sequence is cut down to CDR3 DNA, 42 bases in frame from base 1. The germline V gene provides CDR1 MDHEN and CDR2 SYDVKM.

Recombination joined TRBV28 with TRBJ2-1, with the D segment identity uncertain. The specimen was PBMCs, mostly from graft donor cells, collected 60 days after TCRalphabeta/CD19-depleted stem cell transplant. This clonotype was obtained from a boy younger than two who had a stem cell transplant for Wiskott-Aldrich syndrome, so the T cells may come from the graft donor. CDR3 region: CASRPPGPTTEQFF. The nucleotide sequence is given as TGTGCCAGCAGACCTCCCGGACCAACCACTGAGCAGTTCTTC.